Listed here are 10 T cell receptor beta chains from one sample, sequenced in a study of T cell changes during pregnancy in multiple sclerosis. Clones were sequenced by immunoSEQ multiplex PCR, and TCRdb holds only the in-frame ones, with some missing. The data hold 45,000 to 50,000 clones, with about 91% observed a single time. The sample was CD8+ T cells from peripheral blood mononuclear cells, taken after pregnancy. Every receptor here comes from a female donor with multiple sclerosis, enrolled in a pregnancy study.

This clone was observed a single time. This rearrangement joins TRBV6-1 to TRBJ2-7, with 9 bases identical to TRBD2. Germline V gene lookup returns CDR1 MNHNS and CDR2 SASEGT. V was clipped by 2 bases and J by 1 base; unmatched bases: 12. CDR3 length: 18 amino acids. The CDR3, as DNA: TGTGCCAGCAGTGAAAAGGGAGGGGCTCTAGCGGGATCCTACGAGCAGTACTTC. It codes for CASSEKGGALAGSYEQYF.

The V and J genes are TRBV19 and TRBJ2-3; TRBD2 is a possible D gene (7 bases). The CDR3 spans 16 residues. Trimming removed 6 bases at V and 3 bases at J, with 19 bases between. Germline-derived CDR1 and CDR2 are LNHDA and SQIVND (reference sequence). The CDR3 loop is CASSPFFRGATDTQYF. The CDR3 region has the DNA TGTGCCAGTAGCCCCTTTTTCCGGGGGGCAACAGATACGCAGTATTTT.

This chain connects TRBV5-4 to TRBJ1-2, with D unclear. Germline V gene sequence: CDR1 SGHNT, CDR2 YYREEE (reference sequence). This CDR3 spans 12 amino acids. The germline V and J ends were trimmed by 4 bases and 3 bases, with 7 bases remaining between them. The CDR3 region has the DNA TGTGCCAGCAGCCTAGAAGACTATGGCTACACCTTC. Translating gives CASSLEDYGYTF.

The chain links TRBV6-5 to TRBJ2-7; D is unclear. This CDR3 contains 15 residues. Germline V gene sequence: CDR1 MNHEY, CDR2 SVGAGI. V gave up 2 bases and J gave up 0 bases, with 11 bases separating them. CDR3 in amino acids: CASSYLLPNSYEQYF. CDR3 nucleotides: TGTGCCAGCAGTTACCTCCTACCTAACTCCTACGAGCAGTACTTC.

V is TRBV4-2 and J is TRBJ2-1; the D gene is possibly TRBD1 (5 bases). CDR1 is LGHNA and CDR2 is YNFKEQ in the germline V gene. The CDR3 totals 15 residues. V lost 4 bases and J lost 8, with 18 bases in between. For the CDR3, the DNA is TGTGCCAGCAGCCCAACCTTGGATAGCAGGGATGAGCAGTTCTTC. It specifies CASSPTLDSRDEQFF.

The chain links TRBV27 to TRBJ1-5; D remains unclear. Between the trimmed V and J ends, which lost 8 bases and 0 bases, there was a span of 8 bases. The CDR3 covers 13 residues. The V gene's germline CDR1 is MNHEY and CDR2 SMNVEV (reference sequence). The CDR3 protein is CASSADSNQPQHF. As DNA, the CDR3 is TGTGCCAGCTCCGCGGATAGCAATCAGCCCCAGCATTTT.

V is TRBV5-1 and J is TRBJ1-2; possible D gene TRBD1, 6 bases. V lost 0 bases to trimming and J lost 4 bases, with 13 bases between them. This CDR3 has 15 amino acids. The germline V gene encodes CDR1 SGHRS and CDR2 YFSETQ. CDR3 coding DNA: TGCGCCAGCAGCTTGGCCGGCGGACAGACCTATGGCTACACCTTC. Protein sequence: CASSLAGGQTYGYTF.

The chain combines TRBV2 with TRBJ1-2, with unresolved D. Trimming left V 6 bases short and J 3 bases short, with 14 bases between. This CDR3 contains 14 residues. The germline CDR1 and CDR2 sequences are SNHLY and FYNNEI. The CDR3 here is CASSLTGDDYGYTF. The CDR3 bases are TGTGCCAGCAGCCTGACGGGTGACGACTATGGCTACACCTTC.

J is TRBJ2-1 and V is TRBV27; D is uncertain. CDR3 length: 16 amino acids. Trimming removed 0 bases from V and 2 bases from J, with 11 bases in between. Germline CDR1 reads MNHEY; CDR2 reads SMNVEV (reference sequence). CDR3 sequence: CASSLSLRVTYNEQFF. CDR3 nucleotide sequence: TGTGCCAGCAGTTTATCGTTGAGAGTAACCTACAATGAGCAGTTCTTC.

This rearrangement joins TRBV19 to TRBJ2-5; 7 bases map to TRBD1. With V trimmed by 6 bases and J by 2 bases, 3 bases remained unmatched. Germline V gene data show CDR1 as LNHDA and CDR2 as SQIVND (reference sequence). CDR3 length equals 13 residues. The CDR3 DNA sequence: TGTGCCAGTAGGGGACAGAAGCAAGAGACCCAGTACTTC. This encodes CASRGQKQETQYF.